A selection of T cell receptor beta chains follows, all from one sample in a study of T cells in localized non-small cell lung cancer. Clones were sequenced by immunoSEQ multiplex PCR, and TCRdb holds only the in-frame ones, with some missing. The sample comprises 40,000 to 55,000 clones, 80% of which are singletons, and about 4% rests with the top ten. Sample: PBMCs, taken before any cancer treatment. These receptors all come from a woman aged 40 to 75 with stage II lung adenocarcinoma. CDR3s include the opening cysteine and the closing phenylalanine or tryptophan. D genes are given only for firm matches. Rows give clone size only sometimes, using once, few, many, or a class for an expanded clone.

d_call	j_call	clone_size	v_call	cdr3_aa	cdr3_nt
NA	TRBJ1-4	NA	TRBV28	CASTRGGTTNEKLFF	TGTGCCAGCACCCGTGGGGGAACAACTAATGAAAAACTGTTTTTT
TRBD1	TRBJ2-7	NA	TRBV7-9	CASSFQGVGEQYF	TGTGCCAGCAGCTTTCAGGGGGTGGGCGAGCAGTACTTC
NA	TRBJ1-6	NA	TRBV6-1	CASSEAGHSPLHF	TGTGCCAGCAGTGAAGCAGGGCATTCACCCCTCCACTTT
TRBD1	TRBJ1-2	NA	TRBV20-1	CSAGQVEGYTF	TGCAGTGCCGGACAGGTGGAAGGCTACACCTTC
TRBD1	TRBJ2-7	NA	TRBV5-1	CASRLGQLSYEQYF	TGCGCCAGCAGACTGGGACAGCTCTCCTACGAGCAGTACTTC
TRBD1	TRBJ1-1	NA	TRBV5-1	CASSPDRVMNTEAFF	TGCGCCAGCAGCCCGGACAGGGTAATGAACACTGAAGCTTTCTTT
TRBD1	TRBJ1-2	NA	TRBV7-8	CASSMTGLGVYGYTF	TGTGCCAGCAGCATGACAGGGTTAGGGGTCTATGGCTACACCTTC
NA	TRBJ1-1	NA	TRBV6-5	CASSLGSFTEAFF	TGTGCCAGCAGCCTGGGCTCATTCACTGAAGCTTTCTTT
NA	TRBJ2-5	NA	TRBV29-1	CSVRQYQETQYF	TGCAGCGTCCGACAGTATCAAGAGACCCAGTACTTC
TRBD1	TRBJ1-1	NA	TRBV5-4	CASSWGQQNTEAFF	TGTGCCAGCAGTTGGGGACAGCAAAACACTGAAGCTTTCTTT
TRBD2	TRBJ2-1	NA	TRBV13	CASSVAGDAYNEQFF	TGTGCCAGCAGCGTAGCGGGGGATGCCTACAATGAGCAGTTCTTC
NA	TRBJ2-1	NA	TRBV11-3	CASSSGGPNEQFF	TGTGCCAGCAGCTCCGGAGGTCCCAATGAGCAGTTCTTC
NA	TRBJ1-2	few	TRBV27	CASSLQGNYGYTF	TGTGCCAGCAGTTTGCAGGGCAACTATGGCTACACCTTC
NA	TRBJ2-5	NA	TRBV5-1	CASSPRAHQETQYF	TGCGCCAGCAGCCCCCGGGCGCACCAAGAGACCCAGTACTTC
TRBD1	TRBJ2-5	NA	TRBV27	CASHPTGGREATTRETQYF	TGTGCCAGCCACCCGACAGGGGGACGGGAAGCAACTACACGAGAGACCCAGTACTTC
NA	TRBJ1-1	NA	TRBV20-1	CSARETRGAFF	TGCAGTGCTAGAGAGACGCGCGGAGCTTTCTTT
NA	TRBJ2-4	NA	TRBV7-2	CASSAGSQNIQYF	TGTGCCAGCAGCGCGGGAAGCCAAAACATTCAGTACTTC
NA	TRBJ1-1	once	TRBV9	CASSVAGHTEAFF	TGTGCCAGCAGCGTAGCTGGGCACACTGAAGCTTTCTTT
NA	TRBJ2-5	NA	TRBV5-1	CASRLEGETQYF	TGCGCCAGCAGACTGGAGGGCGAGACCCAGTACTTC
NA	TRBJ2-1	NA	TRBV9	CASSVGGVGNEQFF	TGTGCCAGCAGCGTAGGGGGGGTTGGCAATGAGCAGTTCTTC
NA	TRBJ1-5	few	TRBV9	CASSAHDDPYRAVSNQPQHF	TGTGCCAGCAGCGCCCACGACGACCCGTACAGGGCGGTTAGCAATCAGCCCCAGCATTTT
NA	TRBJ1-5	few	TRBV4-2	CASSQGHSNQPQHF	TGTGCCAGCAGCCAAGGACATAGCAATCAGCCCCAGCATTTT
NA	TRBJ1-1	NA	TRBV11-2	CASSLAGNGYLNTEAFF	TGTGCCAGCAGCTTAGCAGGGAACGGGTACCTGAACACTGAAGCTTTCTTT
NA	TRBJ2-1	NA	TRBV5-6	CASSLALGNLYNEQFF	TGTGCCAGCAGCTTGGCCCTCGGCAACCTTTACAATGAGCAGTTCTTC
TRBD2	TRBJ2-1	NA	TRBV5-1	CASSLNPSGSSYNEQFF	TGCGCCAGCAGCCTTAATCCTAGCGGGAGCTCCTACAATGAGCAGTTCTTC
NA	TRBJ1-2	NA	TRBV6-1	CASSEPTGILYGYTF	TGTGCCAGCAGTGAACCGACGGGGATATTATATGGCTACACCTTC
NA	TRBJ1-1	few	TRBV6-6	CASSRVEAFF	TGTGCCAGCAGCCGTGTTGAAGCTTTCTTT
NA	TRBJ2-7	NA	TRBV19	CASSIGGRGVEQYF	TGTGCCAGTAGTATCGGCGGCAGGGGTGTCGAGCAGTACTTC
NA	TRBJ2-3	NA	TRBV10-3	CAIWATDTQYF	TGTGCCATCTGGGCCACAGATACGCAGTATTTT
TRBD1	TRBJ2-5	NA	TRBV4-2	CASSQEDRQETQYF	TGTGCCAGCAGCCAAGAGGACAGGCAAGAGACCCAGTACTTC
NA	TRBJ2-2	NA	TRBV7-9	CASSLVGGGELFF	TGTGCCAGCAGCTTAGTCGGCGGCGGGGAGCTGTTTTTT
NA	TRBJ2-5	NA	TRBV9	CASSVDGSRETQYF	TGTGCCAGCAGCGTAGATGGCTCGCGAGAGACCCAGTACTTC
NA	TRBJ1-1	NA	TRBV7-2	CASSLSVNTEAFF	TGTGCCAGCAGCTTGTCCGTGAACACTGAAGCTTTCTTT
NA	TRBJ1-2	NA	TRBV30	CAWSAPRPYGYTF	TGTGCCTGGAGCGCACCTCGCCCGTATGGCTACACCTTC
NA	TRBJ2-5	NA	TRBV18	CASSPPSSGETQYF	TGTGCCAGCTCACCACCGAGTTCTGGGGAGACCCAGTACTTC
TRBD2	TRBJ2-1	NA	TRBV28	CASTPGGPEYNEQFF	TGTGCCAGCACTCCGGGGGGGCCGGAGTACAATGAGCAGTTCTTC
NA	TRBJ1-4	NA	TRBV2	CASSDTRRRGKLFF	TGTGCCAGCAGTGATACGCGGCGTCGGGGAAAACTGTTTTTT
NA	TRBJ1-2	few	TRBV19	CASNLRSANYGYTF	TGTGCCAGTAACCTGAGGAGCGCTAACTATGGCTACACCTTC
TRBD2	TRBJ2-1	once	TRBV6-5	CASGRLSGGEGEQFF	TGTGCCAGCGGAAGGCTGAGCGGGGGGGAGGGTGAGCAGTTCTTC